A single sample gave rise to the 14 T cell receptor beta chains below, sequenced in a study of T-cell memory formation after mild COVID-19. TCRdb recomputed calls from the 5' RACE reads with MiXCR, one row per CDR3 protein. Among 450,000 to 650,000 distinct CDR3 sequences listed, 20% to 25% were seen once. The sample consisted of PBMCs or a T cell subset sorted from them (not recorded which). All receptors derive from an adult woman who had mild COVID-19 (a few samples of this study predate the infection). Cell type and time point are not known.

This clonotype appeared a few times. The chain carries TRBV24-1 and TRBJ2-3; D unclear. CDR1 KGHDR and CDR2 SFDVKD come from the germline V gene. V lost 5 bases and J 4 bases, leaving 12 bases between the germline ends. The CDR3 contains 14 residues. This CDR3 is CATSARTASDTQYF. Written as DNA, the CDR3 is TGTGCCACCAGTGCTCGCACCGCGTCAGATACGCAGTATTTT.

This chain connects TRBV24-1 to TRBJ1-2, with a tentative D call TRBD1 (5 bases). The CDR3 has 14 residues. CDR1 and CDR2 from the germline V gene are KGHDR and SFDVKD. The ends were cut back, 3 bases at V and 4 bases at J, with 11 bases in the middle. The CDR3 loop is CATSDRDGSYGYTF. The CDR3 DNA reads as TGTGCCACCAGTGATCGGGACGGATCCTATGGCTACACCTTC.

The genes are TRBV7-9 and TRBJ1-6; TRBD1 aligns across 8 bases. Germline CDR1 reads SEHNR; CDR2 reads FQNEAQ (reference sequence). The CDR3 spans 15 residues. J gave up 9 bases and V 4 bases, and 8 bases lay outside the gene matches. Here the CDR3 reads CASSSDRAVISPLHF. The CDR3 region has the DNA TGTGCCAGCAGCTCGGACAGGGCTGTAATTTCACCCCTCCACTTT. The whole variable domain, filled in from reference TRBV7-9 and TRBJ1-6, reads DTGVSQNPRHKITKRGQNVTFRCDPISEHNRLYWYRQTLGQGPEFLTYFQNEAQLEKSRLLSDRFSAERPKGSFSTLEIQRTEQGDSAMYLCASSSDRAVISPLHFGNGTRLTVT.

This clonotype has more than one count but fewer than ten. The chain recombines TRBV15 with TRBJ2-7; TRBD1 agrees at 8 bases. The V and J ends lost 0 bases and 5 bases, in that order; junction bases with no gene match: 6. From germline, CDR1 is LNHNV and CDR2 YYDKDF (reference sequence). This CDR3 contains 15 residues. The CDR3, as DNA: TGTGCCACCAGCAGAGATTCGGACAGGGTTCACGAGCAGTACTTC. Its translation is CATSRDSDRVHEQYF.

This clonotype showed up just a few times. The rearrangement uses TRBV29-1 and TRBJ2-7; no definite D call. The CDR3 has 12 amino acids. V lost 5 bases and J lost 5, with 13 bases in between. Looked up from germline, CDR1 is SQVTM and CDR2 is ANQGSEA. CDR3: CSVQKSRHEQYF. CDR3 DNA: TGCAGCGTTCAAAAGTCGAGGCACGAGCAGTACTTC.

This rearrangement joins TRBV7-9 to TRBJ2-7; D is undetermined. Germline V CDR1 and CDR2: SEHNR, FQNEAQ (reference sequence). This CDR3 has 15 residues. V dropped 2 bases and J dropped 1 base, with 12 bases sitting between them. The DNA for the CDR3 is TGTGCCAGCAGCTTAATAGCCACCGCATCCTACGAGCAGTACTTC. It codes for CASSLIATASYEQYF.

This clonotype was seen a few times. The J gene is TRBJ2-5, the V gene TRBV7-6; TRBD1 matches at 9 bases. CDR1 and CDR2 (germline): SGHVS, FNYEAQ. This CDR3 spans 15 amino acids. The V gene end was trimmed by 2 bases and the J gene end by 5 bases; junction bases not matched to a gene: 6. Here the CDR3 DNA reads TGTGCCAGCAGCTTACTAGGCGGGACAGGGGAGACCCAGTACTTC. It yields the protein CASSLLGGTGETQYF. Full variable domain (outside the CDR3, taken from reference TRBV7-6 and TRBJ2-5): GAGVSQSPRYKVTKRGQDVALRCDPISGHVSLYWYRQALGQGPEFLTYFNYEAQQDKSGLPNDRFSAERPEGSISTLTIQRTEQRDSAMYRCASSLLGGTGETQYFGPGTRLLVL.

CDR3 in amino acids: CSAISQMNTEAFF. CDR3 nucleotide sequence: TGCAGTGCTATTTCACAGATGAACACTGAAGCTTTCTTT. The chain recombines TRBV20-1 with TRBJ1-1; D is unclear. The germline V gene has CDR1 DFQATT and CDR2 SNEGSKA (reference sequence). V gave up 4 bases and J gave up 0 bases, with 9 bases separating them. The CDR3 has 13 amino acids.

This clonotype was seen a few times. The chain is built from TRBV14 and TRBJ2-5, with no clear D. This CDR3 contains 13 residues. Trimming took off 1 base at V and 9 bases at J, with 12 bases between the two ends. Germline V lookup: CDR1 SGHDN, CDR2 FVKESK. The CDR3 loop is CASSQAGARSQYF. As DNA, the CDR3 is TGTGCCAGCAGCCAAGCCGGCGCAAGGTCCCAGTACTTC.

The CDR3 DNA reads TGCAGTGCTAGAGATAGCGGGAGTCTATACGAGCAGTACTTC. It specifies CSARDSGSLYEQYF. The chain combines TRBV20-1 with TRBJ2-7; 9 nucleotides agree with TRBD2. This CDR3 spans 14 amino acids. CDR1 is DFQATT, CDR2 SNEGSKA, per germline (reference sequence). Trimming cost V 0 bases and J 4 bases; bases outside gene matches: 4.

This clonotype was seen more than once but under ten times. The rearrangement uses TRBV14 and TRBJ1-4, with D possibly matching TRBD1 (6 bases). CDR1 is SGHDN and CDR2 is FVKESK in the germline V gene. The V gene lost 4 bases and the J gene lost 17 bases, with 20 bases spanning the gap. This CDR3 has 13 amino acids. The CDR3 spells CASSRNSPGQFFF. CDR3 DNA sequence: TGTGCCAGCAGCCGCAATTCCCCGGGACAATTTTTTTTT.

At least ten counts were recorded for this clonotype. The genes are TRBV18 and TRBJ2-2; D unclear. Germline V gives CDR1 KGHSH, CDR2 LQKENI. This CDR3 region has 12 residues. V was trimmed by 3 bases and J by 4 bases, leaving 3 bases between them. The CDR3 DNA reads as TGTGCCAGCTCACCGAGCACCGGGGAGCTGTTTTTT. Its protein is CASSPSTGELFF.

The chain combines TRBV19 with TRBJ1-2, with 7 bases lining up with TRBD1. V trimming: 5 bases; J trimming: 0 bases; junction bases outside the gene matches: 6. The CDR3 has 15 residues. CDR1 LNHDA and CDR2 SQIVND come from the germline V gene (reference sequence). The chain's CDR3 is CASSFRDRSNYGYTF. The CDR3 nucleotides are TGTGCCAGTAGTTTCAGGGACAGATCTAACTATGGCTACACCTTC.

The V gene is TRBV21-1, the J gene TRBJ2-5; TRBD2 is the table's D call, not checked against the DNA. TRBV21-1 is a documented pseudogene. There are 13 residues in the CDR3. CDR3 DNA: TGTGCCAGCAGCATCCCTCCCAAGGAGACCCAGTACTTC. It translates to CASSIPPKETQYF.